A selection of T cell receptor beta chains follows, all from one sample in a study of shared clonotypes between healthy human individuals. Sequencing used immunoSEQ multiplex PCR; TCRdb keeps in-frame clones, though not all of them. This sample has about half a million clones, with 79% found just once. The sample taken for sequencing was PBMCs. The receptors were gathered from a woman in her forties in good health. Some clones in this sample may be carry-over from other donors' samples. Each CDR3 is given with its conserved first and last residue. Each record gives: D gene, J gene, clone size, V gene, CDR3 DNA, CDR3 protein. A D gene is named only where the DNA matches it firmly. Size tells how often a clone was seen (once, few, many) or the class of an expanded clone, and some rows leave it out.

. TRBJ2-7 . TRBV6-1 TGTGCCAGCACCCTAGAGGGGTCATACTACGAGCAGTACTTC CASTLEGSYYEQYF
. TRBJ1-4 . TRBV29-1 TGCAGCGTTAAGGGTTCAGCTAATGAAAAACTGTTTTTT CSVKGSANEKLFF
. TRBJ2-3 . TRBV5-8 TGTGCCAGCAGCCCCCGGGACGGACATACAGATACGCAGTATTTT CASSPRDGHTDTQYF
. TRBJ2-7 . TRBV5-4 TGTGCCAGCAGCTTGGGGACTGGCGACGAGCAGTACTTC CASSLGTGDEQYF
. TRBJ2-1 . TRBV9 TGTGCCAGCAGCGTAGGTACAGTCTACAATGAGCAGTTCTTC CASSVGTVYNEQFF
. TRBJ2-2 once TRBV19 TGTGCCAGTAGTACCAGCTCGATCGGGGAGCTGTTTTTT CASSTSSIGELFF
TRBD2 TRBJ2-5 . TRBV27 TGTGCCAGCAGTTTTACACTAGCGGGAGAGGGGGAGACCCAGTACTTC CASSFTLAGEGETQYF
. TRBJ2-4 . TRBV28 TGTGCCAGCAGTTTATACCTACTAGGGTACAAAAACATTCAGTACTTC CASSLYLLGYKNIQYF
. TRBJ2-6 . TRBV5-1 TGCGCCAGCAGCTTGGGAGGGGACTCTGGGGCCAACGTCCTGACTTTC CASSLGGDSGANVLTF
. TRBJ1-5 . TRBV4-2 TGTGCCAGCAGCCAATCATATGGGCAGTATAGCAATCAGCCCCAGCATTTT CASSQSYGQYSNQPQHF
TRBD1 TRBJ2-6 . TRBV5-1 TGCGCCAGCAGCCCGACAGGGGGAGGGGCCAACGTCCTGACTTTC CASSPTGGGANVLTF
TRBD1 TRBJ2-7 . TRBV28 TGTGCCAGCAGTGCCCCCCATCGGACAGGGAACTACGAGCAGTACTTC CASSAPHRTGNYEQYF
. TRBJ2-2 . TRBV4-2 TGTGCCAGCAGCCAAGGGGGGAGGAACACCGGGGAGCTGTTTTTT CASSQGGRNTGELFF
. TRBJ2-2 . TRBV5-4 TGTGCCAGCAGCCCAAGGATTCGCGGGACGAACACCGGGGAGCTGTTTTTT CASSPRIRGTNTGELFF
TRBD2 TRBJ2-3 . TRBV10-3 TGTGCCATCAATAAGGGACTAGCGGGAGGGTTGGATACGCAGTATTTT CAINKGLAGGLDTQYF
TRBD2 TRBJ2-6 . TRBV28 TGTGCCAGCAGTCCGGCTAGCGGAAGGCCTGATGAGGCCAACGTCCTGACTTTC CASSPASGRPDEANVLTF
. TRBJ2-7 . TRBV15 TGTGCCACCAGCAGAGATCAAGGAGGAAGGTACGAGCAGTACTTC CATSRDQGGRYEQYF
. TRBJ2-3 . TRBV28 TGTGCCAGCAGACAACAGGGCGGTACGCAGTATTTT CASRQQGGTQYF
. TRBJ1-1 . TRBV5-4 TGTGCCAGCAGCTTGACGGGTTTGGCTGAAGCTTTCTTT CASSLTGLAEAFF
. TRBJ1-2 . TRBV21-1 TGTGCCAGCAGCAATCCCCGGGCAGGGCGCTTTGGCTACACCTTC CASSNPRAGRFGYTF
. TRBJ2-5 few TRBV19 TGTGCCAGTAGTAGGACCGGGACGGAAGTGGCCCAGTACTTC CASSRTGTEVAQYF
. TRBJ2-1 . TRBV27 TGTGCCAGCAGTTTAGGTCGGGGTGATGAGCAGTTCTTC CASSLGRGDEQFF
TRBD1 TRBJ2-3 . TRBV6-6 TGTGCCAGCAGTTACGGGGTGACAGGGGGAACAGATACGCAGTATTTT CASSYGVTGGTDTQYF
. TRBJ1-1 . TRBV28 TGTGCCAGCAGCTGGACAGCCTCCCTCGTAGTGAACACTGAAGCTTTCTTT CASSWTASLVVNTEAFF
. TRBJ2-2 . TRBV28 TGTGCCAGCAGTTTGTCTCCGGTCACCGGGGAGCTGTTTTTT CASSLSPVTGELFF
TRBD1 TRBJ2-7 . TRBV5-6 TGTGCCAGCAGCGGTTTTCGGGGGACAGGGGAGCAGTACTTC CASSGFRGTGEQYF
. TRBJ1-2 once TRBV2 TGTGCCAGCAGTGACCGGACAGTGAGGGGCTATGGCTACACCTTC CASSDRTVRGYGYTF
. TRBJ2-7 once TRBV28 TGTGCCAGCAGCTCTCTAGCGCGAACCTTCACTTACGAGCAGTACTTC CASSSLARTFTYEQYF
TRBD2 TRBJ2-5 . TRBV28 TGTGCCAGCATTGGTTTCATCCATAAAAAGGGGCTAGCGGGACGACAAGAGACCCAGTACTTC CASIGFIHKKGLAGRQETQYF
TRBD2 TRBJ2-4 . TRBV28 TGTGCCAGGAGGACTAGCGGGAGAGGTGGGGCCAAAAACATTCAGTACTTC CARRTSGRGGAKNIQYF
. TRBJ1-1 few TRBV5-1 TGCGCCAGCAGCTTGGTTGACACGAACACTGAAGCTTTCTTT CASSLVDTNTEAFF
. TRBJ1-5 . TRBV9 TGTGCCAGCAGCCAAGAGGGCAGGTACAATCAGCCCCAGCATTTT CASSQEGRYNQPQHF
TRBD1 TRBJ2-7 once TRBV9 TGTGCCAGCAGCGCTCGGGACAGCTCCTACGAGCAGTACTTC CASSARDSSYEQYF
TRBD1 TRBJ2-5 . TRBV7-9 TGTGCCAGCAGCTTAGGGACAGGGGACCAAGAGACCCAGTACTTC CASSLGTGDQETQYF
TRBD2 TRBJ2-2 . TRBV28 TGTGCCAGCAGTTTAGGAGGACTAGCGGACACCGGGGAGCTGTTTTTT CASSLGGLADTGELFF
TRBD1 TRBJ2-3 . TRBV6-5 TGTGCCAGCGGACCAGACAGGGTTGGAACAGATACGCAGTATTTT CASGPDRVGTDTQYF
. TRBJ2-2 . TRBV6-5 TGTGCCAGCAGTTACTGGGTCGACACCGGGGAGCTGTTTTTT CASSYWVDTGELFF
. TRBJ2-3 . TRBV14 TGTGCCAGCAGCCAAGATCTGACAGATACGCAGTATTTT CASSQDLTDTQYF
. TRBJ2-7 . TRBV21-1 TGTGCCAGCAGCAAAAGGAGGAGCGGGAGTGACTCCGAGCAGTACTTC CASSKRRSGSDSEQYF
. TRBJ2-5 . TRBV6-5 TGTGCCAGCAGTTCAGCCAGCCCCTTATTGACCCAGTACTTC CASSSASPLLTQYF